These 21 T cell receptor beta chains share one sample of origin, sequenced in a study of OX40 agonist ivuxolimab in advanced cancers. This table comes from immunoSEQ multiplex PCR, and its TCRdb copy is limited to in-frame clones, with some not included. The repertoire holds approximately 60,000 clones, with approximately 84% as singletons. This specimen consisted of CD4+ or CD8+ T cells sorted from blood, obtained in a trial of the OX40 agonist ivuxolimab. Receptors were obtained from an adult with an advanced solid tumor such as melanoma, head and neck, liver or kidney cancer.

The chain uses TRBV7-2 and TRBJ2-7, with 7 bases aligning to TRBD2. J lost 0 bases, V lost 1 base, and 0 bases had no gene match. Germline V gene sequence: CDR1 SGHTA, CDR2 FQGNSA. CDR3 length equals 14 residues. The CDR3 loop is CASSLGGGSYEQYF. CDR3 nucleotide sequence: TGTGCCAGCAGCTTAGGGGGGGGCTCCTACGAGCAGTACTTC.

The V call is TRBV7-7, the J call TRBJ2-2; 9 positions match TRBD1. Unmatched junction bases numbered 10, after V lost 1 base and J lost 4 bases. The CDR3 extends over 18 amino acids. Germline CDR1 reads SSHAT; CDR2 reads FNYEAQ (reference sequence). The DNA for the CDR3 is TGTGCCAGCAGCTTAGGGCCGGGACAGGGAAGGGGCACCGGGGAGCTGTTTTTT. It yields the protein CASSLGPGQGRGTGELFF.

This rearrangement joins TRBV5-6 to TRBJ1-2; D not resolved. Per germline, CDR1 SGHDT and CDR2 YYEEEE. Deletions cut 2 bases from V and 0 bases from J, with 5 bases between. CDR3 size: 13 residues. Here the CDR3 reads CASSFTANYGYTF. CDR3 sequence (DNA): TGTGCCAGCAGCTTCACGGCTAACTATGGCTACACCTTC.

This clone was seen once. This chain joins TRBV10-3 and TRBJ1-4; D unclear. Germline CDR1 is ENHRY and CDR2 is SYGVKD. The CDR3 is made up of 13 amino acids. Trimming shortened V by 5 bases and J by 7 bases, and 11 bases separated the two germline ends. CDR3 residues: CAISPGLGEKLFF. The DNA for the CDR3 is TGTGCCATCAGTCCCGGGTTAGGTGAAAAACTGTTTTTT.

J is TRBJ2-1 and V is TRBV19; D possibly corresponds to TRBD2 (6 bases). The CDR3 runs to 17 residues. Trimming took 4 bases from V and 2 from J, leaving 18 bases between them. In germline, CDR1 is LNHDA, CDR2 SQIVND (reference sequence). CDR3 coding DNA: TGTGCCAGTAGTACCCCCGCCCGACTAGGGCCCTACAATGAGCAGTTCTTC. Protein: CASSTPARLGPYNEQFF.

This chain uses TRBV19 with TRBJ1-5; TRBD1 matches 11 bases. From germline, CDR1 is LNHDA and CDR2 SQIVND (reference sequence). V dropped 4 bases and J dropped 4; count of bases not matched to a gene: 6. This CDR3 is 16 amino acids long. CDR3 bases: TGTGCCAGTAGTAGTGGGACAGGGGGTTGGAATCAGCCCCAGCATTTT. It yields the protein CASSSGTGGWNQPQHF.

The gene calls are TRBV29-1 and TRBJ2-5, with TRBD2 identical over 14 bases. Germline V CDR1 and CDR2: SQVTM, ANQGSEA. The J segment lost 5 bases and the V segment lost 4 bases, leaving 12 bases of the junction unmatched. There are 17 residues in the CDR3. The CDR3 protein is CSVAPRLAGGLWETQYF. The CDR3 DNA reads as TGCAGCGTTGCCCCAAGACTAGCGGGGGGGCTCTGGGAGACCCAGTACTTC.

CDR3 in DNA: TGCGCCAGCAGCTTGCTGGGTAGCGGGAGGTTCAATGAGCAGTTCTTC. Protein sequence: CASSLLGSGRFNEQFF. The J gene is TRBJ2-1, the V gene TRBV5-1; 10 bases fit TRBD2. The V gene's germline CDR1 is SGHRS and CDR2 YFSETQ. This CDR3 spans 16 amino acids. Germline trimming cut 1 base from V and 6 bases from J; bases unmatched to any gene: 7.

The chain couples TRBV18 to TRBJ2-2; TRBD2 agrees at 8 bases. Looked up from germline, CDR1 is KGHSH and CDR2 is LQKENI. CDR3 length: 15 residues. V was clipped by 6 bases and J by 4 bases; unmatched bases: 7. The CDR3 nucleotides read TGTGCCAGCTCTAGAGCGGGGGATGTCACCGGGGAGCTGTTTTTT. The encoded protein is CASSRAGDVTGELFF.

The V call is TRBV30, the J call TRBJ2-7; TRBD1 matches 7 bases. Per the germline V gene, CDR1 is GTSNPN and CDR2 is SVGIG (reference sequence). This CDR3 comprises 12 residues. V lost 5 bases to trimming and J lost 0 bases; unmatched junction nucleotides: 1. The CDR3 DNA follows: TGTGCCTGGGACAGGGACTCCTACGAGCAGTACTTC. Protein product: CAWDRDSYEQYF.

This sequence joins TRBV6-1 and TRBJ1-5; TRBD1 matches 7 bases. The CDR3 consists of 13 residues. Unmatched junction bases numbered 6, after V lost 8 bases and J lost 5 bases. From germline, CDR1 is MNHNS and CDR2 SASEGT. CDR3 amino acids: CASGWDSDQPQHF. The CDR3, as DNA: TGTGCCAGCGGGTGGGACAGTGATCAGCCCCAGCATTTT.

The chain carries TRBV10-3 and TRBJ2-6; tentatively, D is TRBD2 (5 bases). The CDR3 loop spans 13 amino acids. V shed 10 bases and J shed 2 bases, with 9 bases lying between them. From germline, CDR1 is ENHRY and CDR2 SYGVKD. Here the CDR3 DNA reads TGTGCCACTCGGGGAACTGGGGCCAACGTCCTGACTTTC. The encoded protein is CATRGTGANVLTF.

The rearrangement joins TRBV5-4 to TRBJ1-3; D not certain. CDR1 is SGHNT, CDR2 YYREEE, per germline (reference sequence). Trimming pared 4 bases from V and 0 bases from J, leaving 14 bases between. The CDR3 extends over 16 amino acids. The CDR3 region has the DNA TGTGCCAGCAGCCTCTCCCCAACGGGCTCTGGAAACACCATATATTTT. The encoded protein is CASSLSPTGSGNTIYF.

CDR3 amino acids: CAISGGQGNEQFF. For the CDR3, the DNA is TGTGCCATCAGTGGAGGACAGGGGAATGAGCAGTTCTTC. The V gene is TRBV10-3, the J gene TRBJ2-1, with 9 nucleotides matching TRBD1. This CDR3 has 13 amino acids. The germline V gene encodes CDR1 ENHRY and CDR2 SYGVKD. V lost 4 bases, J lost 7 bases, and 2 bases stayed unmatched.

In its sample, this clone was seen a few times. The chain employs TRBV6-1 and TRBJ1-2; TRBD1 matches 11 bases. The ends lost 6 bases at V and 8 bases at J; junction bases unmatched: 8. Germline CDR1 is MNHNS and CDR2 is SASEGT. The CDR3 length is 14 residues. The CDR3 DNA sequence: TGTGCCAGCAGCGCAGAGGACAGGGGGCAAGGCTACACCTTC. Residues: CASSAEDRGQGYTF.

The chain couples TRBV11-3 to TRBJ2-2; 10 bases align to TRBD2. Germline loops: CDR1 SGHNT, CDR2 YENEEA. V was clipped by 5 bases and J by 3 bases; unmatched bases: 3. The CDR3 covers 15 residues. CDR3 in amino acids: CASSIGLADTGELFF. CDR3 sequence (DNA): TGTGCCAGCAGCATTGGACTAGCGGACACCGGGGAGCTGTTTTTT.

V gene TRBV5-1 combines with J gene TRBJ2-3, with TRBD2 as a possible D gene (6 bases). Trimming took 5 bases from V and 6 from J, leaving 22 bases between them. CDR3 length: 16 amino acids. In germline, CDR1 is SGHRS, CDR2 YFSETQ. The CDR3 DNA is TGCGCCAGCAGGACAATATCGGCGGGGCCTGGGGATACGCAGTATTTT. Its protein product is CASRTISAGPGDTQYF.

V and J are TRBV5-4 and TRBJ2-7; TRBD1 agrees at 8 bases. There are 15 residues in the CDR3. Trimming took 4 bases from V and 2 from J; bases not matched to a gene: 8. Germline lookup yields CDR1 SGHNT and CDR2 YYREEE (reference sequence). CDR3: CASSTSGQGPYEQYF. CDR3 bases: TGTGCCAGCAGCACGTCCGGACAGGGCCCCTACGAGCAGTACTTC.

The chain links TRBV5-5 to TRBJ1-1, with D hard to call. Trimming pared 4 bases from V and 0 bases from J, leaving 10 bases between. CDR3 length equals 14 residues. Germline CDR1 SGHKS, CDR2 YYEKEE (reference sequence). This CDR3 is CASSPLGVNTEAFF. The CDR3 region has the DNA TGTGCCAGCAGCCCCCTTGGGGTGAACACTGAAGCTTTCTTT.

The chain is built from TRBV5-6 and TRBJ2-7, with D perhaps given as TRBD1 or TRBD2 (5 bases each). V lost 5 bases, J lost 4 bases, and 10 bases lay in between. Germline V lookup: CDR1 SGHDT, CDR2 YYEEEE. The CDR3 contains 12 residues. This CDR3 reads CASSVGEYEQYF. The CDR3 DNA reads as TGTGCCAGCAGTGTGGGGGAATACGAGCAGTACTTC.

The chain carries TRBV4-3 and TRBJ2-1; D is uncertain. The CDR3 loop spans 15 amino acids. Germline CDR1 and CDR2: LGHNA and YSLEER. V was pared by 1 base and J by 2 bases, with 9 bases between. The CDR3 loop reads CASSQGQVPYNEQFF. The CDR3, as DNA: TGCGCCAGCAGCCAAGGGCAGGTCCCCTACAATGAGCAGTTCTTC.